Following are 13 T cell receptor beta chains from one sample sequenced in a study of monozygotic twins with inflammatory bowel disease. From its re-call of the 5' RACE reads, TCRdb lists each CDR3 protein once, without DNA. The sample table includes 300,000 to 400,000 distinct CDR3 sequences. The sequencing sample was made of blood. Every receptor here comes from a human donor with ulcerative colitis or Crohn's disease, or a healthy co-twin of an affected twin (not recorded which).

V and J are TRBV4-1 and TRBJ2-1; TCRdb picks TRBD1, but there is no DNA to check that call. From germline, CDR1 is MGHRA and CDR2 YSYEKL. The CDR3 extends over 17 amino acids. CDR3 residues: CASSQDSRQGGDNEQFF.

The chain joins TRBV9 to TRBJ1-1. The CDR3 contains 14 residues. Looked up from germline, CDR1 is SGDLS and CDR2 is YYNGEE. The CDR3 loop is CASSVDAGNTEAFF. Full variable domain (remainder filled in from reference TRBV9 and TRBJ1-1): DSGVTQTPKHLITATGQRVTLRCSPRSGDLSVYWYQQSLDQGLQFLIQYYNGEERAKGNILERFSAQQFPDLHSELNLSSLELGDSALYFCASSVDAGNTEAFFGQGTRLTVV.

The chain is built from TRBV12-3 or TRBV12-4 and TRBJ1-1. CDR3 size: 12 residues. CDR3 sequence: CASSSGAGEAFF.

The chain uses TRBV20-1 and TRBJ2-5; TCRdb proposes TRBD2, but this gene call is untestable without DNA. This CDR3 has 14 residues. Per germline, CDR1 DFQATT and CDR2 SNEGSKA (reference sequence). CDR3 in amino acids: CSAPPASGGETQYF.

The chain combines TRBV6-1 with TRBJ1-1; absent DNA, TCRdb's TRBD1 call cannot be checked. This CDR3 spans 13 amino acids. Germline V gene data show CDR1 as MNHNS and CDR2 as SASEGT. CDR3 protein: CASSEMSTGEAFF.

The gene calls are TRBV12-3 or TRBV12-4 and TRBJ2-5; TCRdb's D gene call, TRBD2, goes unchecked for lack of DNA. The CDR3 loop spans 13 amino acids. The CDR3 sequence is CASSPPHEETQYF.

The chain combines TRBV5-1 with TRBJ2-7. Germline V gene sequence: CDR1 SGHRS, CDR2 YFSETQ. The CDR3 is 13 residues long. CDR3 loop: CASSLPRGHEQYF.

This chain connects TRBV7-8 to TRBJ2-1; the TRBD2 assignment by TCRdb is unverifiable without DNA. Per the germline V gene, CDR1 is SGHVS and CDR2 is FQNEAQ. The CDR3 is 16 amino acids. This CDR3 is CASSLGLAGSYNEQFF.

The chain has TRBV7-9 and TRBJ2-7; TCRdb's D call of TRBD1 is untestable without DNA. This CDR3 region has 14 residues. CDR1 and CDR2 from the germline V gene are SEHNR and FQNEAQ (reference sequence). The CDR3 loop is CASSLAIGQSEQYF.

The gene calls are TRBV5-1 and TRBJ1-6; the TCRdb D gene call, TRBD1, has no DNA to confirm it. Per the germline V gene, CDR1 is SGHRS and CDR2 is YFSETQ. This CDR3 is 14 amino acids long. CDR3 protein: CASSSGQGNSPLHF.

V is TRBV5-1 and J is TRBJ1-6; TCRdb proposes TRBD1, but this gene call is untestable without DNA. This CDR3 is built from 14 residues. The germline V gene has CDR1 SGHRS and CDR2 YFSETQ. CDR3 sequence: CASSPGTRRGALHF.

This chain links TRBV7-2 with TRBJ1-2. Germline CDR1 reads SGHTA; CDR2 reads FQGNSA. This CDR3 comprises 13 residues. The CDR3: CASSSGGYYGYTF.

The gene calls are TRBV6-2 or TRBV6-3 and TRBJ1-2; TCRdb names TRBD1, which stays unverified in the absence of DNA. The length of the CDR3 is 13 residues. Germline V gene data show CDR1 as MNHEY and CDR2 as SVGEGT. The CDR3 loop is CASSSDRGYGYTF.